This entry describes one T cell receptor (beta chain). These data come from a study of blood T cell repertoires in COVID-19. In the authors' methods: By means of reference gene primer amplification, nucleated cell counts were estimated. TCRdb's copy holds only in-frame clones and misses some; the assay was immunoSEQ multiplex PCR. V and J calls plus clone size are reproduced from that table; the DNA served to infer D and trimming. The sample shows around 100,000 clones, just under 80% of them seen only once. The V gene's germline CDR1 is SGHTA and CDR2 FQGTGA. Between the trimmed V and J ends, which lost 5 bases and 4 bases, there was a span of 17 bases. The CDR3 loop spans 15 amino acids.

Sequenced material: peripheral blood. The sequence came from a man in his 70s with active or convalescent COVID-19. V usage is TRBV7-3 and J usage is TRBJ1-2, with D tentatively TRBD1 (5 bases). This CDR3 reads CASSLTPTEFYGYTF. CDR3 nucleotide sequence: TGTGCCAGCAGCCTTACCCCGACAGAATTCTATGGCTACACCTTC.